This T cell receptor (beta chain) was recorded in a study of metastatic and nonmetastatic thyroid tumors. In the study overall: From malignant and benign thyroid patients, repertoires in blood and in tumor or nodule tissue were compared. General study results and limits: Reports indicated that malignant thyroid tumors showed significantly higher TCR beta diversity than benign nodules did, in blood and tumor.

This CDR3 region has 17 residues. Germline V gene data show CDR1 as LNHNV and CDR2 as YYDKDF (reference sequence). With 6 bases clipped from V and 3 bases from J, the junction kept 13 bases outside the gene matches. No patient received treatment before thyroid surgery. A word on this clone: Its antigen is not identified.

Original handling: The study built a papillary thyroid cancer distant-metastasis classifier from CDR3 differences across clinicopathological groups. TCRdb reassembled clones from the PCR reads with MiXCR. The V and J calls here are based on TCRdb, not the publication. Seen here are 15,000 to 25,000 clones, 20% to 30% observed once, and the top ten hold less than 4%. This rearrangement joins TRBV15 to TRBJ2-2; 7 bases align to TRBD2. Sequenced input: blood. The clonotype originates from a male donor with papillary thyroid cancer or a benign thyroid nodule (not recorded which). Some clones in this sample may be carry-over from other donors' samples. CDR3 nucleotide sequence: TGTGCCACCAGACACCTCGGCGGGAGTACCGACACCGGGGAGCTGTTTTTT. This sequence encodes CATRHLGGSTDTGELFF.